Included here is one T cell receptor beta chain sequence, with context. This entry belongs to a study of blood T cell repertoires in COVID-19. The CDR3 loop spans 13 amino acids. CDR1 and CDR2 from the germline V gene are LGHNA and YSLEER. V was trimmed by 3 bases and J by 8 bases, leaving 11 bases between them. Sequencing was performed with immunoSEQ multiplex PCR; in TCRdb, only in-frame clones are kept and a portion is missing. Among roughly 170,000 clones listed, about 87% were seen once. The receptor was isolated from a woman between 18 and 30 years old who had recovered from COVID-19. This chain connects TRBV4-3 to TRBJ2-1; no firm D call. Sequenced: peripheral blood. CDR3 loop: CASSHRSIDEQFF. CDR3 coding DNA: TGCGCCAGCAGCCATCGAAGTATAGATGAGCAGTTCTTC.